This T cell receptor (beta chain) comes out of a study of shared clonotypes between healthy human individuals. Study background: Each donor's CD4 naive and CD4 memory cells filled three plates apiece, CD8 naive two, and CD8 memory one.

V was clipped by 3 bases and J by 5 bases; unmatched bases: 7. The CDR3 spans 14 residues. The germline gives CDR1 SEHNR, CDR2 FQNEAQ (reference sequence). Deep-level assay runs were performed. TCRdb's table, derived via immunoSEQ multiplex PCR, lists solely in-frame clones and lacks some. The sample holds a few million clones, around 95% seen once. Overall study results and limits: Read depth was anticipated to influence clonotype sharing among donors.

As regards this clone: Its antigen remains unidentified.

The study separated CD4+ cells into CD45RA+ naive and CD45RA-negative memory subsets. The sequencing input was naive CD4+ T cells sorted from blood. Subset reported: CD45RA+ positively selected. The chain couples TRBV7-9 to TRBJ2-7; 7 bases are shared with TRBD2. This sequence originates from a man in his late teens or twenties in good health. The DNA of the CDR3 is TGTGCCAGCAGCTTTGGCGGGAGTAACCACGAGCAGTACTTC. Its translation is CASSFGGSNHEQYF.